This TCR beta chain was retrieved from a study of cytomegalovirus exposure and HLA in healthy donors. Whole-study results and caveats: A few chains linked to CMV were shown in vitro to be specific for CMV antigens.

About this clone: The antigen is not known.

The PCR was carried out with 60 Vbeta primers and 13 Jbeta primers. Repertoires were generated with immunoSEQ multiplex PCR, while TCRdb's copy carries only in-frame clones and drops some. This sample has approximately 150,000 clones; about four fifths occur once, and the top ten carry about 2.2%. Germline V gene data show CDR1 as SGHTA and CDR2 as FQGNSA. This CDR3 comprises 14 residues. V lost 5 bases and J 1 base, leaving 11 bases between the germline ends. The chain has TRBV7-2 and TRBJ1-1; weak D call: TRBD1 (5 bases). Sequencing input: PBMCs. The sequence was obtained from a woman under 30 in good health and CMV-seropositive. In DNA, the CDR3 is TGTGCCAGCAGCCCCAGGGTAGGGAACACTGAAGCTTTCTTT. The encoded protein is CASSPRVGNTEAFF.